One sample yielded the 25 T cell receptor beta chains listed below, sequenced in a study of cytomegalovirus exposure and HLA in healthy donors. It was with 60 Vbeta and 13 Jbeta primers that the PCR ran. TCRdb's table, derived via immunoSEQ multiplex PCR, lists solely in-frame clones and lacks some. The sample has about 120,000 clones, roughly 9.9% seen once. Material for sequencing was PBMCs. Receptors were obtained from a man aged 25-45 years in good health and CMV-seronegative.

This clone turned up a few times. The V and J genes are TRBV4-1 and TRBJ2-3, with TRBD2 identical over 10 bases. This CDR3 spans 16 amino acids. V was clipped by 0 bases and J by 5 bases; unmatched bases: 5. Germline V gene data show CDR1 as MGHRA and CDR2 as YSYEKL. The CDR3 is CASSQEGLAGEDTQYF. CDR3 bases: TGCGCCAGCAGCCAAGAGGGGCTAGCGGGAGAAGATACGCAGTATTTT.

The chain carries TRBV27 and TRBJ2-7, with a weak D call TRBD1 (6 bases). The germline CDR1 and CDR2 sequences are MNHEY and SMNVEV (reference sequence). V was trimmed by 10 bases and J by 5 bases, leaving 12 bases between them. This CDR3 spans 11 amino acids. CDR3 region: CATLGGNEQYF. The CDR3 bases are TGTGCCACCTTAGGGGGAAACGAGCAGTACTTC.

The gene calls are TRBV9 and TRBJ2-1; tentatively, D is TRBD1 (6 bases). CDR3 size: 16 residues. The germline V gene has CDR1 SGDLS and CDR2 YYNGEE. V was pared by 3 bases and J by 0 bases, with 13 bases between. This CDR3 is CASSGRQVISYNEQFF. The CDR3 DNA sequence: TGTGCCAGCAGCGGACGACAGGTTATCTCCTACAATGAGCAGTTCTTC.

This chain connects TRBV11-3 to TRBJ2-2; the D gene is possibly TRBD2 (6 bases). In germline, CDR1 is SGHNT, CDR2 YENEEA. The CDR3 length is 15 residues. V dropped 2 bases and J dropped 2 bases, with 9 bases sitting between them. CDR3 bases: TGTGCCAGCAGCTTACTGGGGGGTAACACCGGGGAGCTGTTTTTT. This sequence encodes CASSLLGGNTGELFF.

The chain is built from TRBV19 and TRBJ2-3; TRBD1 might be the D (5 bases). With 3 bases removed from V and 5 bases from J, the gap between germline ends came to 9 bases. Germline CDR1 and CDR2: LNHDA and SQIVND (reference sequence). The CDR3 spans 13 residues. The CDR3 spells CASSIFRGDTQYF. CDR3 in DNA: TGTGCCAGTAGTATTTTTAGGGGAGATACGCAGTATTTT.

V is TRBV5-1 and J is TRBJ2-7; 7 nucleotides agree with TRBD1. Germline CDR1 reads SGHRS; CDR2 reads YFSETQ. The CDR3 covers 12 residues. Trimming at V came to 4 bases and at J to 3 bases, leaving 1 base not matched to a gene. The CDR3 nucleotides read TGCGCCAGCAGCGGGGACAGCTACGAGCAGTACTTC. Translated, it gives CASSGDSYEQYF.

This clone was seen a few times. The J gene is TRBJ2-5, the V gene TRBV25-1, with D tentatively TRBD1 (5 bases). V was pared by 1 base and J by 3 bases, with 9 bases between. Germline lookup yields CDR1 MGHDK and CDR2 SYGVNS. This CDR3 is built from 14 residues. CDR3 protein: CASSELKGEETQYF. CDR3 nucleotide sequence: TGTGCCAGCAGTGAATTGAAAGGGGAAGAGACCCAGTACTTC.

Only a few counts were recorded for this clone. J is TRBJ2-1 and V is TRBV7-9; D uncertain. The CDR3 is made up of 14 amino acids. V was cut by 5 bases and J by 1 base, with 9 bases left in between. The germline CDR1 and CDR2 sequences are SEHNR and FQNEAQ (reference sequence). This CDR3 is CASSRTGSYNEQFF. CDR3 nucleotides: TGTGCCAGCAGCCGTACCGGGTCCTACAATGAGCAGTTCTTC.

This clone came up a few times. The rearrangement links TRBV10-1 to TRBJ1-1; TRBD1 aligns across 9 bases. Losses at the gene ends were 6 bases for V and 5 bases for J; bases not matched to a gene: 4. The CDR3 consists of 13 residues. Germline V CDR1 and CDR2: WNHNN, SYGVQD (reference sequence). CDR3 region: CASRRDRDTEAFF. CDR3 nucleotide sequence: TGCGCCAGCAGACGGGACAGGGATACTGAAGCTTTCTTT.

The rearrangement uses TRBV25-1 and TRBJ1-1; tentative D call: TRBD1 (6 bases). V shed 2 bases and J shed 1 base, with 8 bases lying between them. This CDR3 contains 14 residues. Germline loops: CDR1 MGHDK, CDR2 SYGVNS. The CDR3 nucleotides read TGTGCCAGCAGTGAACAGGGGACGAACACTGAAGCTTTCTTT. Encoded protein: CASSEQGTNTEAFF.

The chain is built from TRBV27 and TRBJ2-5, with 7 bases matching TRBD2. The germline gives CDR1 MNHEY, CDR2 SMNVEV (reference sequence). The V gene end was trimmed by 6 bases and the J gene end by 7 bases; junction bases not matched to a gene: 5. There are 12 residues in the CDR3. The CDR3 nucleotides read TGTGCCAGCAGGGGGGGGAATTGGACCCAGTACTTC. Translation: CASRGGNWTQYF.

The V gene is TRBV29-1, the J gene TRBJ2-7; perhaps TRBD2 as D (5 bases). V was clipped by 1 base and J by 3 bases, with 10 bases between them. CDR1 is SQVTM, CDR2 ANQGSEA, per germline. The CDR3 sequence is 13 residues long. The CDR3 loop reads CSVEGPGSYEQYF. CDR3 nucleotides: TGCAGCGTTGAAGGCCCGGGGAGCTACGAGCAGTACTTC.

The chain combines TRBV4-3 with TRBJ2-1; no clear D. The CDR3 loop spans 15 amino acids. Per the germline V gene, CDR1 is LGHNA and CDR2 is YSLEER. Trimming pared 1 base from V and 0 bases from J, leaving 7 bases between. CDR3 DNA sequence: TGCGCCAGCAGCCAAGGTAGGAGCTCCTACAATGAGCAGTTCTTC. It yields the protein CASSQGRSSYNEQFF.

This clone was seen a handful of times. The V gene is TRBV7-6, the J gene TRBJ2-2, with 7 bases fitting TRBD1. CDR3 length equals 16 residues. Germline values: CDR1 SGHVS, CDR2 FNYEAQ. V lost 5 bases, J lost 4 bases, and 10 bases stayed unmatched. The CDR3 DNA reads as TGTGCCAGCAGCCCAGGGACAGAAATTTTCACCGGGGAGCTGTTTTTT. It yields the protein CASSPGTEIFTGELFF.

Remarks on this clone: The junction departs from the called germline gene at one end, perhaps through a read error. The genes are TRBV7-7 and TRBJ2-1; D may be TRBD2 (5 bases). The CDR3 totals 15 residues. Germline V gives CDR1 SSHAT, CDR2 FNYEAQ (reference sequence). In DNA, the CDR3 is TGTGCTAGCAGCTCCGGGGTGGGATCCTACAATGAGCAGTTCTTC. Its protein is CASSSGVGSYNEQFF.

The chain is built from TRBV4-1 and TRBJ2-2; 9 bases match TRBD1. Looked up from germline, CDR1 is MGHRA and CDR2 is YSYEKL. The CDR3 is 15 amino acids. J was trimmed by 7 bases and V by 3 bases; bases with no gene match: 6. Here the CDR3 reads CASSHRDRENGELFF. CDR3 coding DNA: TGCGCCAGCAGCCATAGGGACAGGGAGAACGGGGAGCTGTTTTTT.

The V gene is TRBV30, the J gene TRBJ1-1; a possible D gene is TRBD1 (6 bases). V lost 7 bases and J lost 4, with 22 bases in between. CDR3 size: 15 residues. CDR1 and CDR2 (germline): GTSNPN, SVGIG (reference sequence). The CDR3 spells CASITWWGGGTEAFF. CDR3 in DNA: TGTGCCTCGATCACATGGTGGGGAGGGGGCACTGAAGCTTTCTTT.

This clone was counted once. The chain carries TRBV5-4 and TRBJ1-1; tentative D call: TRBD1 (5 bases). V lost 5 bases and J lost 4, with 12 bases in between. The CDR3 spans 13 residues. Germline CDR1 SGHNT, CDR2 YYREEE (reference sequence). The CDR3 reads CASRLAGLTEAFF. The CDR3 coding sequence is TGTGCCAGCAGACTGGCAGGGCTCACTGAAGCTTTCTTT.

This chain joins TRBV6-5 and TRBJ2-5; 12 bases fit TRBD2. The DNA end is more similar to TRBJ2-7, so the J call may be wrong. Germline V gene lookup returns CDR1 MNHEY and CDR2 SVGAGI. The CDR3 has 14 amino acids. CDR3 coding DNA: TGTGCCAGCAGTTACGGGACTAGCGGGTACGAGCAGTACTTC. Protein sequence: CASSYGTSGYEQYF.

This clone was observed a few times. This chain joins TRBV5-6 and TRBJ1-2; TRBD1 matches 7 bases. V trimming: 4 bases; J trimming: 8 bases; junction bases outside the gene matches: 14. The CDR3 has 15 residues. Germline values: CDR1 SGHDT, CDR2 YYEEEE. Here the CDR3 reads CASSTPRGGQWGYTF. The CDR3, as DNA: TGTGCCAGCAGCACCCCACGGGGGGGACAGTGGGGCTACACCTTC.

This chain links TRBV10-3 with TRBJ1-1; weak D call: TRBD1 (5 bases). Deletions cut 7 bases from V and 0 bases from J, with 12 bases between. The CDR3 is 14 residues long. The germline CDR1 and CDR2 sequences are ENHRY and SYGVKD. CDR3 amino acids: CAINMDTMNTEAFF. In DNA, the CDR3 is TGTGCCATCAACATGGACACAATGAACACTGAAGCTTTCTTT.

This clone was observed a handful of times. The chain's CDR3 is CASGKSGQLNQPQHF. CDR3 nucleotides: TGTGCCAGCGGAAAATCGGGACAGCTCAATCAGCCCCAGCATTTT. The V gene is TRBV28, the J gene TRBJ1-5, with TRBD1 matching over 7 bases. J lost 3 bases, V lost 8 bases, and 10 bases had no gene match. Germline CDR1 and CDR2: MDHEN and SYDVKM. The CDR3 length is 15 residues.

This clone was counted a few times. The chain links TRBV6-1 to TRBJ1-5; D may be TRBD1 (5 bases). Germline V gene data show CDR1 as MNHNS and CDR2 as SASEGT. Trimming removed 6 bases at V and 0 bases at J, with 9 bases between. The CDR3 loop spans 14 amino acids. The CDR3 reads CASRPGISNQPQHF. Here the CDR3 DNA reads TGTGCCAGCAGGCCAGGGATTAGCAATCAGCCCCAGCATTTT.

This clone has just a few counts. The V and J genes are TRBV7-9 and TRBJ1-5, with 7 bases fitting TRBD1. CDR1 is SEHNR, CDR2 FQNEAQ, per germline (reference sequence). This CDR3 region has 18 residues. Trimming at V came to 3 bases and at J to 1 base, leaving 12 bases not matched to a gene. As DNA, the CDR3 is TGTGCCAGCAGCTTCGGGACAGAACTTTTTGGGAGCAATCAGCCCCAGCATTTT. This codes for CASSFGTELFGSNQPQHF.

This clone appeared a few times. The chain joins TRBV19 to TRBJ2-7, with 9 bases fitting TRBD2. The CDR3 sequence is 13 residues long. J gave up 4 bases and V 7 bases, and 5 bases lay outside the gene matches. CDR1 and CDR2 (germline): LNHDA, SQIVND (reference sequence). CDR3 nucleotide sequence: TGTGCCAGTAACACGGCGGGGGGGTACGAGCAGTACTTC. Translation: CASNTAGGYEQYF.